This TCR beta chain was obtained from a study of T cells in Graves' hyperthyroidism and ophthalmopathy (dated by TCRdb to about 2019). Background on the whole study: Peripheral blood was collected at initial diagnosis, before any treatment. To identify TCR V-J signatures that set the groups apart, the researchers used a discovery cohort of more than 95 patients, made up of roughly 40 with Graves' ophthalmopathy and approximately 57 with stable Graves' hyperthyroidism. An independent validation cohort of under 20 hyperthyroidism patients and 17 patients who later progressed to ophthalmopathy tested prospective prediction of ophthalmopathy. The 75 to 100 discovery patients were randomly split 7:3 into training and test sets. In addition, the study compared T-cell repertoires in thyroid tissue and in blood from about 6 Graves' hyperthyroidism patients. Once sampling was done, hyperthyroidism patients were given methimazole at a starting dose of 30 mg daily, whereas ophthalmopathy patients were given high-dose intravenous methylprednisolone. TCR Vbeta CDR3 sequencing of roughly 140 peripheral blood samples (under 45 ophthalmopathy, some 75 hyperthyroidism and 17 progressor patients) is reported in the paper.

A patient counted as having stable Graves' hyperthyroidism if no progression to ophthalmopathy occurred over 18 months of follow-up. Hyperthyroidism patients were aged 18 to 65 years and newly diagnosed, with disease duration of less than 2 months. Any patient with an uncontrolled infection, another autoimmune disease, pregnancy or lactation was excluded. Diagnoses were based on clinical symptoms, serum thyroxine and TRAb, thyroid ultrasound and orbital computed tomography. PBMCs were separated from under 11 ml of fresh peripheral blood using Ficoll-Paque density gradient centrifugation. Total RNA was extracted using Trizol reagent, and RNA quality was assessed on an Agilent 2100 Bioanalyzer. This clonotype was recorded many times. Its antigen has not been determined. No base quality information exists; no much larger clone differs at one position. Amplification of TCR beta CDR3 regions was carried out from RNA transcripts. A first-round RT-PCR of the TCR CDR3 used the HTBI primer set with the Qiagen OneStep RT-PCR kit. A second multiplex PCR round built the libraries, followed by size selection and purification. Paired-end sequencing of the libraries was performed with 100 bp reads on an Illumina HiSeq2000. The original methods were these. SOAPnuke was used to process the raw data, throwing out any read that contained adapters or uncalled bases, had a mean Phred below 15, or lacked an exact constant-primer or identifier match. COPE v1.2.5 was used to merge high-quality paired reads, and clonotypes were defined as unique nucleotide sequences. Clonotypes were aligned to IMGT TRBV, TRBD and TRBJ reference segments using MiTCR v1.1. The analysis included only V-J combinations with a frequency above 0.0001, which together covered around 99% of the repertoires. A TCS score was defined as the ratio of F50 (clonal expansion) to E x V (chaos), with BLOSUM62-based TCRdist applied between CDR3 peptides within each V-J. Welch's t-statistics and random forest reduced approximately 520 V-J features to about 12, which were used in a naive Bayes classifier (R e1071). TCRdb ran its own pipeline on the public reads, namely fastp trimming at Q25 and MiXCR clone calling, and kept in-frame beta chains. Rows merge per CDR3 protein into single entries with the most common DNA and genes. TCRdb's processing, not the study's, gives the V and J calls here. The sample table shows fewer than 350,000 distinct CDR3 sequences, and approximately 18% are seen once. The ten largest clones represent under 55% of the sample.

Paper-wide results and their limitations: Sample size was not statistically predetermined, and investigators were not blinded to group allocation. In validation, the model predicted progression to ophthalmopathy a median of about 6 months before onset, with roughly 70% sensitivity and 72.22% specificity. Most expanded thyroid clonotypes (frequency above 0.001) were also found in blood, which suggests that blood repertoires may mirror thyroid immune responses. Ophthalmopathy was separated from stable hyperthyroidism by a 13 V-J signature model, with 85% to 90% sensitivity and around 81% specificity obtained in cross-validation and 80%/75% obtained in testing.

This receptor was obtained from a woman in her forties or fifties with Graves' hyperthyroidism. The sequenced sample was blood.

The DNA sequence is as follows: TGTGCCAGCAGCTTAGAAGGACGGCTAGCGGGGGGTAAAACGAACACCGGGGAGCTGTTTTTT. Translated, it reads CASSLEGRLAGGKTNTGELFF. Recombination linked TRBV13 to TRBJ2-2; a stretch of 11 junction bases matches TRBD2. Measured from the cysteine to the phenylalanine, the CDR3 is 21 residues long. Only CDR3 DNA remains: 63 bases, in frame from the first base. From a lookup of the germline V gene (reference sequence), CDR1 and CDR2 are PRHDT and FYEKMQ. V and J are trimmed by 1 base and 0 bases, and the gene matches miss 13 bases of the junction.